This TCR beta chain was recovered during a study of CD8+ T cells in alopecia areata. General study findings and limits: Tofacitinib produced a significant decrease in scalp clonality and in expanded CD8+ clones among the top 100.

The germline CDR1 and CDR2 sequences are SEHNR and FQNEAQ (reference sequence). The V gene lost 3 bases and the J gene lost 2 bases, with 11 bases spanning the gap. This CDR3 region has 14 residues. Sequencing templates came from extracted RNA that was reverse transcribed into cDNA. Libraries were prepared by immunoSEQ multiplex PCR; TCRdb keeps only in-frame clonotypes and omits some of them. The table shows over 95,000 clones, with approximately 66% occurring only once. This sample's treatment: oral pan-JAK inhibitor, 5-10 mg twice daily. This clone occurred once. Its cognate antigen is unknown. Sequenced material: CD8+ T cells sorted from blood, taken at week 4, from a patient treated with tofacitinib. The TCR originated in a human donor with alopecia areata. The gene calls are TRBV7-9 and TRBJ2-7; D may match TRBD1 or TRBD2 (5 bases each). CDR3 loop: CASSFTGAAYEQYF. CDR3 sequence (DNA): TGTGCCAGCAGCTTTACCGGGGCGGCCTACGAGCAGTACTTC.